This record looks at one TCR beta chain sequence and its context. Its antigen is not identified. The data were produced by immunoSEQ multiplex PCR, yet TCRdb's version contains in-frame clones alone and is incomplete. The sample includes around 510,000 clones, 95% to 97% of them seen just once. This sample is drawn from a study of shared clonotypes between healthy human individuals. Whole-study results and caveats: When compared with the clonotypes that were shared by all four sorted-subset donors, the non-shared clonotypes turned out to have lower generation probabilities. With a few donors compared, approximately 5.5% of naive CD4 clonotypes were shared.

Participating donors were healthy, HIV-negative adults free of recent acute infections or vaccinations. This CDR3 contains 14 residues. V was trimmed by 7 bases and J by 7 bases, leaving 20 bases between them. Germline CDR1 MDHEN, CDR2 SYDVKM. The chain employs TRBV28 and TRBJ2-7, with D perhaps matching TRBD1 or TRBD2 (5 bases each). The sample consisted of naive CD4+ T cells sorted from blood. Subset defined: CD45RA+ positively selected. The clonotype originates from a young woman in good health. For the CDR3, the DNA is TGTGCCAGCAATGACCGGGACCCCCTGGGGGAGCAGTACTTC. Its translation: CASNDRDPLGEQYF.